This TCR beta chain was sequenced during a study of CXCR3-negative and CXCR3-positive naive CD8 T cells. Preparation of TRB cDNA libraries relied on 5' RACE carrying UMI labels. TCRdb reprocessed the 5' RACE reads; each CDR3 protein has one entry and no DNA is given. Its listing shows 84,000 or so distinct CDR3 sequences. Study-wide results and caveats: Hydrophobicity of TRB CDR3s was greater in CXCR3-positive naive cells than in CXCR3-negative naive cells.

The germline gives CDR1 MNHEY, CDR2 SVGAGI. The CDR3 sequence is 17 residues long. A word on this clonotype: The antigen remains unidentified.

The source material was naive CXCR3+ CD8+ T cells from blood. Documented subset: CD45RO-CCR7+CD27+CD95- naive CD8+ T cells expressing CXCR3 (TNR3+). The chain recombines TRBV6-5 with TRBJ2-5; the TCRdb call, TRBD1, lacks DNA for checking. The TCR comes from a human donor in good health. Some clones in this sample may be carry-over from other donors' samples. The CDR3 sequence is CASSWGDRETAAETQYF.